This T cell receptor (beta chain) was obtained from a study of shared clonotypes between healthy human individuals (dated by TCRdb to the early 2020s). In the study overall: The cohort comprised a couple of women and a few men aged 18 to 49 years. For each donor, CD4 naive and CD4 memory were each given three plates, CD8 naive was given two plates, and CD8 memory was given one plate. To estimate repertoire size and how much clonotype sharing occurs between individuals, the study deeply sequenced the blood TCR repertoires of roughly 5 healthy adults. Libraries were prepared and TCR repertoires were sequenced by different laboratories using diverse techniques, in order to increase sequencing depth and limit assay-specific biases. Each donor's leukapheresis produced roughly between roughly 0.85 and 10 billion PBMCs. Summary of the overall study and its limitations: Clonotypes shared by all four sorted-subset donors showed higher generation probabilities than non-shared clonotypes. Naive subsets generally had larger estimated clonotype richness than memory subsets did. The small number of donors limited the genetic and exposure-history diversity represented. Sampling was restricted to blood, and TCR repertoires in tissue are likely to differ from TCR repertoires in blood. Based on pairwise subsampling, the degree of clonotype sharing among donors was expected to be affected by sequencing depth. Incomplete sequencing was indicated by rarefaction of sorted-subset datasets, despite the large sequencing depth. Sharing across a few donors was observed for approximately 5% of naive CD4, over 3% of naive CD8, 2% to 2.5% of memory CD4, and about 0.4% of memory CD8 clonotypes.

Using the deep immunoSEQ assay, multiplex PCR amplified TCR CDR3 regions from genomic DNA. For each cell subset, the extracted genomic DNA was distributed evenly across all wells of several immunoSEQ 96-well plates, and each plate served as one replicate. Each replicate PCR for sorted subsets received around 0.2 ug genomic DNA, equal to tens of thousands of T cell genomes. Purified libraries were quantified with a Qubit 3.0 fluorometer, sized on a Bioanalyzer 2100, and re-quantified with the KAPA Library Quantification kit. A separate single-read 150-cycle Illumina NextSeq 550 flow cell was used to sequence each immunoSEQ 96-well plate. Per the original workflow: Because the immunoSEQ output held only junctional sequences and lacked quality scores, the filtering could not match the filtering applied to full-length reads. Sequences were annotated with PyIR, a Python wrapper for IgBLAST v1.9, and V/J genes and CDR3 were assigned using IMGT germline references. Reads were filtered out if the reads had weak V/J assignments (E-value above 1e-6), no CDR3, stop codons, out-of-frame junctions, or ambiguous translated residues. V3J clonotypes were defined by identical inferred V gene, J gene, and CDR3 amino acid sequence. To compute the percentage overlap between repertoires, the number of shared unique clonotypes was divided by the size of the smaller repertoire. Richness of each repertoire was evaluated using RTK rarefaction, the Chao1 estimator, and Recon v2.1 estimates of unobserved clonotypes. OLGA was used to compute generation probabilities for all TCRbeta clonotypes that the gDNA method yielded from a handful of donors. TCRdb took this table from immuneACCESS and kept in-frame rearrangements with V and J called. Such tables lack part of the clones; where checked against another copy, unresolved V genes explain under half of the gap, and the rest is unexplained. D and trimming come from the DNA, and the V and J calls and clone size come from that table. The sample table holds about 1 million clones, of which about three quarters were seen once. The ten top clones hold about 1.5% of the sample.

The germline V end is reduced by 2 bases and the J end by 7 bases; junction bases left unmatched: 1. Reading from cysteine to phenylalanine, the CDR3 counts 14 amino acids. Just the 42-base CDR3 DNA is kept, in frame starting at base 1. The germline V gene (reference sequence) specifies SGHNT as CDR1 and YYREEE as CDR2. On this clone: The antigen it recognizes is unknown. Base qualities are not at hand, and no much larger clone is one base apart.

The donors were healthy, HIV-negative adults with no recently reported acute infections or vaccinations. All donors were Caucasian adults living in Nashville, Tennessee, USA. Magnetic negative selection was used to enrich CD4+ T cells, after which naive cells were positively selected on CD45RA and the negative fraction became the memory subset. Blood was collected by leukapheresis, and PBMCs were isolated by Ficoll-Histopaque density gradient centrifugation and then cryopreserved in liquid nitrogen vapor phase. Analytical flow cytometry was used to check the purity and quantity of each magnetically sorted T cell population. From each sorted fraction, genomic DNA was isolated and quantified by UV absorbance on a Nanodrop 2000c.

The chain employs TRBV5-4 and TRBJ2-4, with TRBD2 identical over 12 junction bases. This sequence originates from a man younger than 30 in good health. Sequencing input: memory CD4+ T cells sorted from blood. Read against the paper, the sample's cell subset or site label means: CD45RA-negative fraction. The DNA sequence follows: TGTGCCAGCAGCTTAGGACTAGCGGGGAACATTCAGTACTTC. This gives the protein CASSLGLAGNIQYF.